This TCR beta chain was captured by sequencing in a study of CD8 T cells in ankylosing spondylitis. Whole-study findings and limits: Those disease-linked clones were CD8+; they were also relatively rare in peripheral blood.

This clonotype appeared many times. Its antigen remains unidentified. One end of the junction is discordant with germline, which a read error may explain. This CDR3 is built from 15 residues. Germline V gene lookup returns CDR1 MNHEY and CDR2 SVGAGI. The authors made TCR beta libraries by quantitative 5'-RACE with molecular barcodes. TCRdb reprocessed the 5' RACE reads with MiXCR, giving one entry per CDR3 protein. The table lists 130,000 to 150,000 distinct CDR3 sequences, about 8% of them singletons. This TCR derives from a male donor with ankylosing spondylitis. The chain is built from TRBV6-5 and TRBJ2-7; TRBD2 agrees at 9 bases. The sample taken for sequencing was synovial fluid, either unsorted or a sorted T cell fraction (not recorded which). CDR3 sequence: CASNYGSGSSYEQYF. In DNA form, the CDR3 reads TGTGCCAGCAATTACGGTAGCGGGAGTTCCTACGAGCAGTACTTC.